This record covers a single T cell receptor beta chain. Per the study methods: Cell counts per sample came from amplifying reference gene primers. The assay was immunoSEQ multiplex PCR, and TCRdb's table has in-frame clones only and misses some. D and trimming were read from the DNA, whereas the V and J calls and clone size are those reported in that table. The top ten hold approximately 5.4% of the sample, which has about 160,000 clones, about 85% seen once. This entry belongs to a study of blood T cell repertoires in COVID-19. Germline-derived CDR1 and CDR2 are MNHEY and SVGAGI. Trimming removed 1 base at V and 8 bases at J, with 15 bases between. This CDR3 has 14 residues. A Seattle source enrolled patients during active infection and followed them longitudinally.

The chain employs TRBV6-5 and TRBJ2-7; maybe TRBD1 (6 bases). The receptor comes from a woman aged 45-60 years with COVID-19, enrolled during active disease. What was sequenced was peripheral blood. The CDR3 here is CASSYYPRDIKQYF. The CDR3 nucleotides read TGTGCCAGCAGTTACTACCCCCGGGACATTAAGCAGTACTTC.